Listed here are 20 T cell receptor beta chains from one sample, sequenced in a study of blood T cell repertoires in COVID-19. The method was immunoSEQ multiplex PCR; TCRdb's version includes in-frame clones alone and lacks a portion of them. The table records 65,000 or so clones, about four fifths of them present only once. Specimen: peripheral blood. These receptors were taken from a human donor in a cohort sampled during active COVID-19.

The CDR3 bases are TGTGCCAGCAGCTTAAGCCCGACAGGGGAATCACCCCTCCACTTT. Amino acid sequence: CASSLSPTGESPLHF. This chain connects TRBV7-9 to TRBJ1-6; TRBD1 aligns across 8 bases. The trim removed 2 bases at V and 10 bases at J, leaving 7 bases unmatched. The CDR3 is 15 residues long. The germline V gene encodes CDR1 SEHNR and CDR2 FQNEAQ (reference sequence).

V usage is TRBV3-1 (or the pseudogene TRBV3-2) and J usage is TRBJ2-3; D is uncertain. Germline CDR1 LGHDT, CDR2 YNNKEL (reference sequence). This CDR3 spans 13 amino acids. V lost 4 bases to trimming and J lost 6 bases, with 11 bases between them. CDR3 sequence: CASSPHPSDTQYF. In DNA, the CDR3 is TGTGCCAGCAGCCCGCACCCTAGTGATACGCAGTATTTT.

The V gene is TRBV18, the J gene TRBJ2-7, with a weak D call TRBD1 (6 bases). Per the germline V gene, CDR1 is KGHSH and CDR2 is LQKENI. V lost 2 bases and J 2 bases, leaving 10 bases between the germline ends. This CDR3 comprises 14 residues. The CDR3 is CASSPYRDTYEQYF. CDR3 coding DNA: TGTGCCAGCTCACCATACCGGGACACCTACGAGCAGTACTTC.

The rearrangement uses TRBV30 and TRBJ2-7; 10 bases line up with TRBD1. V gave up 8 bases and J gave up 0 bases; unmatched junction bases: 13. Germline assignment: CDR1 GTSNPN and CDR2 SVGIG (reference sequence). The CDR3 sequence is 16 residues long. The CDR3 protein is CAAGTGATSFSYEQYF. CDR3 DNA: TGTGCCGCCGGGACAGGGGCTACTTCCTTCTCCTACGAGCAGTACTTC. The full variable domain, completed using reference TRBV30 and TRBJ2-7, is SQTIHQWPATLVQPVGSPLSLECTVEGTSNPNLYWYRQAAGRGLQLLFYSVGIGQISSEVPQNLSASRPQDRQFILSSKKLLLSDSGFYLCAAGTGATSFSYEQYFGPGTRLTVT.

The CDR3 DNA sequence: TGCGCCAGCAGCGGGGGCCAGCTAGCCAAAAACATTCAGTACTTC. The encoded protein is CASSGGQLAKNIQYF. The chain is built from TRBV5-1 and TRBJ2-4; weak D call: TRBD1 (6 bases). The CDR3 has 15 amino acids. The V end was cut by 4 bases, the J end by 0 bases, with 11 bases between. Looked up from germline, CDR1 is SGHRS and CDR2 is YFSETQ.

The chain uses TRBV19 and TRBJ2-1; 8 positions agree with TRBD2. The CDR3 sequence is 15 residues long. V lost 5 bases, J lost 9 bases, and 12 bases stayed unmatched. From germline, CDR1 is LNHDA and CDR2 SQIVND (reference sequence). The CDR3 DNA sequence: TGTGCCAGTAGTTCCATTTCCGGGGGGGCAATTGAGCAGTTCTTC. Protein sequence: CASSSISGGAIEQFF.

This CDR3 reads CASSPTGQGITDTQYF. Here the CDR3 DNA reads TGTGCCAGCAGCCCAACGGGACAGGGCATCACAGATACGCAGTATTTT. The chain joins TRBV7-8 to TRBJ2-3, with 9 bases lining up with TRBD1. Per germline, CDR1 SGHVS and CDR2 FQNEAQ. Trimming at V came to 5 bases and at J to 2 bases, leaving 8 bases not matched to a gene. The CDR3 loop spans 16 amino acids.

The chain couples TRBV7-9 to TRBJ2-7; the D gene is possibly TRBD2 (5 bases). Germline CDR1 SEHNR, CDR2 FQNEAQ (reference sequence). Trimming shortened V by 3 bases and J by 0 bases, and 9 bases separated the two germline ends. CDR3 size: 14 residues. The CDR3 bases are TGTGCCAGCAGCTTGGGTGCGGGCTCCTACGAGCAGTACTTC. Translating gives CASSLGAGSYEQYF. Combining the CDR3 with reference TRBV7-9 and TRBJ2-7 gives the whole variable domain DTGVSQNPRHKITKRGQNVTFRCDPISEHNRLYWYRQTLGQGPEFLTYFQNEAQLEKSRLLSDRFSAERPKGSFSTLEIQRTEQGDSAMYLCASSLGAGSYEQYFGPGTRLTVT.

This chain links TRBV3-1 (or the pseudogene TRBV3-2) with TRBJ2-3, with TRBD2 matching 7 bases. CDR3 length equals 16 residues. Germline lookup yields CDR1 LGHDT and CDR2 YNNKEL (reference sequence). The J segment lost 7 bases and the V segment lost 3 bases, leaving 13 bases of the junction unmatched. CDR3 in amino acids: CASSHRTGGGPYTQYF. In DNA, the CDR3 is TGTGCCAGCAGCCACAGGACGGGGGGAGGGCCATATACGCAGTATTTT.

The chain recombines TRBV5-5 with TRBJ1-1, with D maybe TRBD1 (6 bases). The germline gives CDR1 SGHKS, CDR2 YYEKEE (reference sequence). This CDR3 has 15 amino acids. V lost 2 bases and J 1 base, leaving 12 bases between the germline ends. For the CDR3, the DNA is TGTGCCAGCAGCTTTTCACAGGGCTGGAACACTGAAGCTTTCTTT. It encodes CASSFSQGWNTEAFF.

This clone was counted between two and nine times. The gene calls are TRBV10-1 and TRBJ2-2; D perhaps matches TRBD2 (6 bases). Germline-derived CDR1 and CDR2 are WNHNN and SYGVQD (reference sequence). The V end lost 5 bases, the J end lost 8 bases, and 9 bases lay between the germline ends. The CDR3 extends over 12 amino acids. The CDR3 here is CASSPGGGELFF. The CDR3 DNA sequence: TGCGCCAGCAGTCCCGGGGGAGGGGAGCTGTTTTTT.

The chain employs TRBV13 and TRBJ2-1; TRBD2 agrees at 10 bases. J gave up 2 bases and V 0 bases, and 1 base lay outside the gene matches. The CDR3 covers 16 residues. Germline values: CDR1 PRHDT, CDR2 FYEKMQ (reference sequence). The CDR3 spells CASSLGSGRAYNEQFF. The CDR3 DNA sequence: TGTGCCAGCAGCTTAGGCAGCGGGAGGGCCTACAATGAGCAGTTCTTC.

The rearrangement links TRBV4-1 to TRBJ1-4; unclear D gene. Germline lookup yields CDR1 MGHRA and CDR2 YSYEKL. Trimming took 0 bases from V and 4 from J, leaving 9 bases between them. This CDR3 contains 15 residues. CDR3 DNA: TGCGCCAGCAGCCAAGATCGCCAGAATAATGAAAAACTGTTTTTT. Amino acid sequence: CASSQDRQNNEKLFF.

The sample holds one count of this clone. This chain links TRBV27 with TRBJ1-2; 7 bases are shared with TRBD1. The CDR3 has 13 residues. Germline values: CDR1 MNHEY, CDR2 SMNVEV (reference sequence). V gave up 2 bases and J gave up 4 bases; unmatched junction bases: 1. The CDR3 is CASSLQGGYGYTF. In DNA form, the CDR3 reads TGTGCCAGCAGTTTACAGGGGGGCTATGGCTACACCTTC.

This clone was counted a single time. The chain recombines TRBV2 with TRBJ1-3, with D possibly being TRBD1 (6 bases). The CDR3 is made up of 15 amino acids. V was shortened by 8 bases and J by 0 bases, with 14 bases between the two germline ends. Germline CDR1 SNHLY, CDR2 FYNNEI. CDR3 sequence (DNA): TGTGCCAGCTCTGGGGCGACAGGCTCTGGAAACACCATATATTTT. Protein product: CASSGATGSGNTIYF.

The V gene is TRBV19, the J gene TRBJ1-3; 8 bases are shared with TRBD1. Trimming cost V 5 bases and J 5 bases; bases outside gene matches: 5. The CDR3 has 14 amino acids. Germline V gene data show CDR1 as LNHDA and CDR2 as SQIVND (reference sequence). Here the CDR3 DNA reads TGTGCCAGTAGTTTCCGGGACAGGAGAAACACCATATATTTT. Its translation is CASSFRDRRNTIYF.

This clone was recorded a few times. DNA of the CDR3: TGTGCCAGTAGCCCCGGACTAGCAAGGTCAGATACGCAGTATTTT. Encoded protein: CASSPGLARSDTQYF. This chain uses TRBV19 with TRBJ2-3; 8 bases match TRBD2. The V gene end was trimmed by 6 bases and the J gene end by 4 bases; junction bases not matched to a gene: 9. The CDR3 runs 15 residues. Germline CDR1 and CDR2: LNHDA and SQIVND (reference sequence).

V is TRBV28 and J is TRBJ2-1, with TRBD2 as a possible D gene (6 bases). CDR1 MDHEN and CDR2 SYDVKM come from the germline V gene. The CDR3 has 15 residues. Trimming stripped 6 bases from V and 5 bases from J, with 17 bases between. The CDR3 region is CASRGSGRPNNEQFF. For the CDR3, the DNA is TGTGCCAGCAGGGGTAGCGGCCGACCGAACAATGAGCAGTTCTTC.

This chain joins TRBV10-1 and TRBJ1-1, with TRBD1 identical over 9 bases. V gave up 2 bases and J gave up 1 base; unmatched junction bases: 8. In germline, CDR1 is WNHNN, CDR2 SYGVQD (reference sequence). CDR3 length: 17 amino acids. CDR3 region: CASSELQGAPKNTEAFF. As DNA, the CDR3 is TGCGCCAGCAGTGAGCTACAGGGGGCCCCAAAGAACACTGAAGCTTTCTTT.

The V gene is TRBV2, the J gene TRBJ2-2; D uncertain. Germline V gives CDR1 SNHLY, CDR2 FYNNEI. This CDR3 contains 13 residues. Trimming took off 7 bases at V and 2 bases at J, with 8 bases between the two ends. DNA for the CDR3: TGTGCCAGCACTACCTCCAACACCGGGGAGCTGTTTTTT. Its protein is CASTTSNTGELFF.